The 26 T cell receptor beta chains below were found in one sample sequenced in a study of cytomegalovirus exposure and HLA in healthy donors. The data were produced by immunoSEQ multiplex PCR, yet TCRdb's version contains in-frame clones alone and is incomplete. Among approximately 150,000 clones listed, about 85% were seen once. Sequencing was done on a sample of PBMCs. The receptors here all came from a man aged 25 to 40 in good health and CMV-seropositive.

The V call is TRBV10-3, the J call TRBJ2-6; weak D call: TRBD2 (5 bases). The CDR3 extends over 18 amino acids. Germline V lookup: CDR1 ENHRY, CDR2 SYGVKD. V was clipped by 0 bases and J by 0 bases, with 12 bases between them. CDR3 coding DNA: TGTGCCATCAGTGAGTCAGGTAGCCGGGGCTCTGGGGCCAACGTCCTGACTTTC. It yields the protein CAISESGSRGSGANVLTF.

Note on this clone: With a much larger clone just one base away, this may be a read error. The V and J genes are TRBV5-6 and TRBJ1-4, with D possibly matching TRBD1 (6 bases). The CDR3 is 15 amino acids. Germline V gene sequence: CDR1 SGHDT, CDR2 YYEEEE. The ends were cut back, 0 bases at V and 4 bases at J, with 10 bases in the middle. CDR3 sequence (DNA): TGTGCCAGCAGCTTGGTGGGGGGGCTTAATGAAAAACTGTTTTTT. It codes for CASSLVGGLNEKLFF.

The CDR3 protein is CSVDKETQYF. The CDR3 DNA follows: TGCAGCGTTGACAAAGAGACCCAGTACTTC. This sequence joins TRBV29-1 and TRBJ2-5, with no clear D. Germline CDR1 is SQVTM and CDR2 is ANQGSEA. The V and J ends lost 3 bases and 3 bases respectively, with 2 bases between them. The CDR3 runs 10 residues.

The chain joins TRBV18 to TRBJ2-1, with D possibly TRBD1 on 6 matching bases. Trimming shortened V by 4 bases and J by 3 bases, and 10 bases separated the two germline ends. The germline V gene has CDR1 KGHSH and CDR2 LQKENI. The CDR3 contains 14 residues. The CDR3 sequence is CASSLTGYYNEQFF. The DNA of the CDR3 is TGTGCCAGCTCACTTACAGGGTACTACAATGAGCAGTTCTTC.

V and J are TRBV27 and TRBJ2-1; 10 nucleotides agree with TRBD1. This CDR3 spans 15 amino acids. Germline V gene sequence: CDR1 MNHEY, CDR2 SMNVEV (reference sequence). Germline trimming cut 6 bases from V and 3 bases from J; bases unmatched to any gene: 5. The CDR3 nucleotides are TGTGCCAGCAGATTGGGACAGGGGATCTACAATGAGCAGTTCTTC. Its translation: CASRLGQGIYNEQFF.

This chain uses TRBV9 with TRBJ2-5; 7 nucleotides line up with TRBD1. The germline gives CDR1 SGDLS, CDR2 YYNGEE. CDR3 size: 16 residues. J gave up 2 bases and V 3 bases, and 10 bases lay outside the gene matches. The CDR3 region has the DNA TGTGCCAGCAGCGCCGGATGGACAGGCGAACAAGAGACCCAGTACTTC. Protein: CASSAGWTGEQETQYF.

J is TRBJ2-7 and V is TRBV10-1; maybe TRBD1 (5 bases). V lost 10 bases, J lost 5 bases, and 18 bases lay in between. In germline, CDR1 is WNHNN, CDR2 SYGVQD (reference sequence). The CDR3 length is 13 residues. CDR3 bases: TGCGCCAACCAGGACACCATTTGCCACGAGCAGTACTTC. It encodes CANQDTICHEQYF.

The rearrangement joins TRBV5-1 to TRBJ2-5, with TRBD2 identical over 11 bases. Germline CDR1 reads SGHRS; CDR2 reads YFSETQ. Trimming at V came to 2 bases and at J to 2 bases, leaving 11 bases not matched to a gene. The CDR3 spans 18 residues. The CDR3 reads CASSLWLAGGGRQETQYF. DNA for the CDR3: TGCGCCAGCAGCTTATGGCTAGCGGGGGGAGGAAGACAAGAGACCCAGTACTTC.

The V gene is TRBV6-5, the J gene TRBJ1-2, with TRBD1 matching 7 bases. Germline CDR1 MNHEY, CDR2 SVGAGI. The V segment lost 4 bases and the J segment 7 bases; nucleotides outside the gene matches: 12. This CDR3 contains 15 residues. The CDR3 region has the DNA TGTGCCAGCAGTTCCTCAGGGGGAAATTGGGCTGGCTACACCTTC. It codes for CASSSSGGNWAGYTF.

The V gene is TRBV7-9, the J gene TRBJ2-1; perhaps TRBD2 as D (5 bases). CDR1 is SEHNR and CDR2 is FQNEAQ in the germline V gene (reference sequence). V lost 0 bases, J lost 3 bases, and 12 bases lay in between. The CDR3 is 16 residues long. CDR3 DNA: TGTGCCAGCAGCTTAGCCGAGACTAAGTTCTACAATGAGCAGTTCTTC. It codes for CASSLAETKFYNEQFF.

J is TRBJ1-2 and V is TRBV15, with 11 bases lining up with TRBD1. CDR1 LNHNV and CDR2 YYDKDF come from the germline V gene (reference sequence). J was trimmed by 8 bases and V by 1 base; bases with no gene match: 6. The CDR3 is 15 amino acids. CDR3 sequence reads: CATSRAGQGVYGYTF. CDR3 DNA sequence: TGTGCCACCAGCAGAGCGGGACAGGGGGTTTACGGCTACACCTTC. Drawing the rest from reference TRBV15 and TRBJ1-2, the complete variable domain is DAMVIQNPRYQVTQFGKPVTLSCSQTLNHNVMYWYQQKSSQAPKLLFHYYDKDFNNEADTPDNFQSRRPNTSFCFLDIRSPGLGDTAMYLCATSRAGQGVYGYTFGSGTRLTVV.

V and J are TRBV18 and TRBJ1-2, with D possibly TRBD1 on 6 matching bases. CDR3 length: 17 residues. Trimming took off 0 bases at V and 3 bases at J, with 17 bases between the two ends. Germline V CDR1 and CDR2: KGHSH, LQKENI. CDR3 residues: CASSPPTAGVLHYGYTF. The CDR3 DNA reads as TGTGCCAGCTCACCACCGACAGCAGGGGTTTTACACTATGGCTACACCTTC. Using reference TRBV18 and TRBJ1-2 for the parts outside the CDR3, the full variable domain is NAGVMQNPRHLVRRRGQEARLRCSPMKGHSHVYWYRQLPEEGLKFMVYLQKENIIDESGMPKERFSAEFPKEGPSILRIQQVVRGDSAAYFCASSPPTAGVLHYGYTFGSGTRLTVV.

This chain connects TRBV18 to TRBJ2-3, with 7 bases fitting TRBD2. J was trimmed by 2 bases and V by 1 base; bases with no gene match: 3. Looked up from germline, CDR1 is KGHSH and CDR2 is LQKENI. This CDR3 comprises 15 residues. The CDR3 region has the DNA TGTGCCAGCTCACCACGGGGGGGTCCCACAGATACGCAGTATTTT. Amino acid sequence: CASSPRGGPTDTQYF. Complete variable domain (other parts from reference TRBV18 and TRBJ2-3): NAGVMQNPRHLVRRRGQEARLRCSPMKGHSHVYWYRQLPEEGLKFMVYLQKENIIDESGMPKERFSAEFPKEGPSILRIQQVVRGDSAAYFCASSPRGGPTDTQYFGPGTRLTVL.

This sequence joins TRBV19 and TRBJ1-5; 8 bases match TRBD1. Germline trimming cut 8 bases from V and 4 bases from J; bases unmatched to any gene: 4. Germline CDR1 LNHDA, CDR2 SQIVND (reference sequence). The CDR3 covers 13 residues. The CDR3, as DNA: TGTGCCAGTCTCAGGGGGCCAAATCAGCCCCAGCATTTT. This sequence encodes CASLRGPNQPQHF.

The rearrangement links TRBV6-1 to TRBJ2-7, with a weak D call TRBD2 (6 bases). Between the trimmed V and J ends, which lost 6 bases and 6 bases, there was a span of 18 bases. Looked up from germline, CDR1 is MNHNS and CDR2 is SASEGT. The CDR3 extends over 14 amino acids. As DNA, the CDR3 is TGTGCCAGCAGATTCGGACGGAGGGCTCTCGAGCAGTACTTC. Translated: CASRFGRRALEQYF.

J is TRBJ2-7 and V is TRBV7-9; D is possibly TRBD1 (6 bases). Trimming cost V 5 bases and J 2 bases, with 10 bases left between them. The V gene's germline CDR1 is SEHNR and CDR2 FQNEAQ (reference sequence). This CDR3 spans 13 amino acids. Here the CDR3 DNA reads TGTGCCAGCAGCCGCCAGGGGACCTACGAGCAGTACTTC. This codes for CASSRQGTYEQYF.

The rearrangement joins TRBV2 to TRBJ1-6; unclear D gene. Germline lookup yields CDR1 SNHLY and CDR2 FYNNEI. This CDR3 is built from 14 residues. Deletions cut 4 bases from V and 5 bases from J, with 9 bases between. The CDR3 reads CASSGRADNSPLHF. The DNA for the CDR3 is TGTGCCAGCAGTGGCCGAGCCGATAATTCACCCCTCCACTTT.

The chain carries TRBV5-1 and TRBJ1-2; D is ambiguous. The V gene's germline CDR1 is SGHRS and CDR2 YFSETQ. The CDR3 has 15 amino acids. Trimming removed 4 bases at V and 3 bases at J, with 16 bases between. The CDR3 loop reads CASSLLTSSDYGYTF. The CDR3 bases are TGCGCCAGCAGCCTACTGACAAGCTCGGACTATGGCTACACCTTC.

The chain employs TRBV7-3 and TRBJ1-2; TRBD1 aligns across 10 bases. The CDR3 is made up of 19 amino acids. Germline assignment: CDR1 SGHTA and CDR2 FQGTGA. With 1 base clipped from V and 6 bases from J, the junction kept 17 bases outside the gene matches. The CDR3 bases are TGTGCCAGCAGCTTAAAAGGCTCTGGTCTACGCGGGACAGGGGATGGCTACACCTTC. This translates into CASSLKGSGLRGTGDGYTF. The full variable domain, rest sourced from reference TRBV7-3 and TRBJ1-2, is GAGVSQTPSNKVTEKGKYVELRCDPISGHTALYWYRQSLGQGPEFLIYFQGTGAADDSGLPNDRFFAVRPEGSVSTLKIQRTERGDSAVYLCASSLKGSGLRGTGDGYTFGSGTRLTVV.

V and J are TRBV4-1 and TRBJ1-2; 8 bases map to TRBD1. J gave up 9 bases and V 4 bases, and 22 bases lay outside the gene matches. There are 18 residues in the CDR3. CDR1 and CDR2 (germline): MGHRA, YSYEKL. CDR3 protein: CASSRAGRGPDRGLSYTF. In DNA form, the CDR3 reads TGCGCCAGCAGCCGCGCAGGCAGGGGGCCCGACAGGGGACTGAGCTACACCTTC.

This sequence joins TRBV19 and TRBJ1-2; TRBD1 might be the D (6 bases). Per germline, CDR1 LNHDA and CDR2 SQIVND (reference sequence). The CDR3 runs 15 residues. V lost 3 bases to trimming and J lost 7 bases, with 18 bases between them. The CDR3 coding sequence is TGTGCCAGTAGTATTAATCGGCAGGGGTTGAGTGGCTACACCTTC. This translates into CASSINRQGLSGYTF.

This chain joins TRBV19 and TRBJ1-2; possible D gene TRBD1, 5 bases. CDR1 is LNHDA and CDR2 is SQIVND in the germline V gene (reference sequence). This CDR3 comprises 13 residues. With 6 bases removed from V and 2 bases from J, the gap between germline ends came to 10 bases. Here the CDR3 DNA reads TGTGCCAGTAGCGTCTCAGGGAACTATGGCTACACCTTC. The encoded protein is CASSVSGNYGYTF.

The chain uses TRBV5-1 and TRBJ1-1; possibly TRBD1 for D (5 bases). Trimming removed 4 bases from V and 7 bases from J, with 11 bases in between. This CDR3 region has 12 residues. Per the germline V gene, CDR1 is SGHRS and CDR2 is YFSETQ. The CDR3 DNA reads TGCGCCAGCAGCCCATCCGACAGTGAAGCTTTCTTT. Residues: CASSPSDSEAFF.

The rearrangement uses TRBV11-3 and TRBJ2-1; TRBD2 agrees at 9 bases. The CDR3 has 17 residues. Germline trimming cut 1 base from V and 4 bases from J; bases unmatched to any gene: 8. The germline V gene encodes CDR1 SGHNT and CDR2 YENEEA. CDR3 residues: CASSLGERGVPYNEQFF. CDR3 bases: TGTGCCAGCAGCTTAGGAGAGCGGGGGGTACCGTACAATGAGCAGTTCTTC.

The rearrangement joins TRBV5-1 to TRBJ1-1, with a possible D match to TRBD1 (5 bases). The CDR3 consists of 15 residues. Trimming stripped 3 bases from V and 5 bases from J, with 17 bases between. CDR1 is SGHRS, CDR2 YFSETQ, per germline. CDR3 DNA: TGCGCCAGCAGCTCCGGATGGAGGGGAGGGACTGAAGCTTTCTTT. It yields the protein CASSSGWRGGTEAFF.

V gene TRBV6-5 combines with J gene TRBJ2-7, with 9 bases that match TRBD2. Germline V gene sequence: CDR1 MNHEY, CDR2 SVGAGI. The V gene end was trimmed by 2 bases and the J gene end by 6 bases; junction bases not matched to a gene: 5. The CDR3 has 14 amino acids. CDR3 in DNA: TGTGCCAGCAGTTACGCGGCGGGGGGGGTCGAGCAGTACTTC. It encodes CASSYAAGGVEQYF.